This T cell receptor beta chain was identified during a study of beta chain features in type 1 diabetes. Of note for this clone: Antigen specificity is unknown.

Trimming stripped 5 bases from V and 6 bases from J, with 19 bases between. The CDR3 length is 16 residues. Germline V CDR1 and CDR2: MNHEY, SMNVEV (reference sequence). Since all of the isolated RNA was reverse transcribed, expressed TCRB transcripts were what got sequenced. Clones were sequenced by immunoSEQ multiplex PCR, and TCRdb holds only the in-frame ones, with some missing. Of a few hundred thousand clones in the sample, over 11% were seen once. Findings of the study overall: People with Type 1 diabetes carried modestly yet significantly shorter TCRB CDR3s in all four CD4+ subsets.

The sample was naive CD4+ T cells from blood. This sequence was found in a man aged 25 to 45 with type 1 diabetes. V usage is TRBV27 and J usage is TRBJ1-4; D call uncertain. The CDR3: CASSPALLLMDEKLFF. CDR3 sequence (DNA): TGTGCCAGCAGTCCCGCCCTACTCTTAATGGATGAAAAACTGTTTTTT.